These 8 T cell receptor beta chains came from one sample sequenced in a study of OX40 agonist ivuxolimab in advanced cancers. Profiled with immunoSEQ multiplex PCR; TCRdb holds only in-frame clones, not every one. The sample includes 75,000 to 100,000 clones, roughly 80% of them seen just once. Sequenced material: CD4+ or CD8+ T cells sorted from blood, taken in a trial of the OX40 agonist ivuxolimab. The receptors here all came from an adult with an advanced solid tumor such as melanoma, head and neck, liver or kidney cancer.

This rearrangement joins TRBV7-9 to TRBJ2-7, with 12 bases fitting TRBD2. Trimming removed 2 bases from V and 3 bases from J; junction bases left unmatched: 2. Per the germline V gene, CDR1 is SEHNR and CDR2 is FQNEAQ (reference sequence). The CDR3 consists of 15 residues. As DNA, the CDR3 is TGTGCCAGCAGCTTAAAGGGACTAGCGGGCTACGAGCAGTACTTC. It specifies CASSLKGLAGYEQYF.

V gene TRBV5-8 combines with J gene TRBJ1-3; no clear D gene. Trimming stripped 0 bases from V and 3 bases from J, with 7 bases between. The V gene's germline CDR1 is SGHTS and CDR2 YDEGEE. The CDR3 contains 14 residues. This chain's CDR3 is CASSLESYGNTIYF. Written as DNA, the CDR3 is TGTGCCAGCAGCTTGGAGAGCTATGGAAACACCATATATTTT. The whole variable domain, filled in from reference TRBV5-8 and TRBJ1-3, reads EAGVTQSPTHLIKTRGQQATLRCSPISGHTSVYWYQQALGLGLQFLLWYDEGEERNRGNFPPRFSGRQFPNYSSELNVNALELEDSALYLCASSLESYGNTIYFGEGSWLTVV.

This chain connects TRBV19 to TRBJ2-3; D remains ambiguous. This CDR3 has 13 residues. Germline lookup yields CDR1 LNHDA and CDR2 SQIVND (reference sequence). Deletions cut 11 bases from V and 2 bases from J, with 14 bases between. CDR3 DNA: TGTGCCGCCCGATCCTGGGACACAGATACGCAGTATTTT. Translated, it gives CAARSWDTDTQYF.

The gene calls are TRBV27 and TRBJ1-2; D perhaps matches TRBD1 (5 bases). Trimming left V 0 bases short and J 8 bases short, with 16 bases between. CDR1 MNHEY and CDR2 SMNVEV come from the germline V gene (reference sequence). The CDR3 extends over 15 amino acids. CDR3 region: CASSLSAGKRKGYTF. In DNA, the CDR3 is TGTGCCAGCAGTTTATCGGCAGGGAAGAGGAAAGGCTACACCTTC.

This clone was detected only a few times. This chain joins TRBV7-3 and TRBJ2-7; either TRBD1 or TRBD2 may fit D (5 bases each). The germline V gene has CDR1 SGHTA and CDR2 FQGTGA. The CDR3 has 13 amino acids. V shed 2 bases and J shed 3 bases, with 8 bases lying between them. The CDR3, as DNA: TGTGCCAGCAGCTTATCTGGGGGCTACGAGCAGTACTTC. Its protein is CASSLSGGYEQYF.

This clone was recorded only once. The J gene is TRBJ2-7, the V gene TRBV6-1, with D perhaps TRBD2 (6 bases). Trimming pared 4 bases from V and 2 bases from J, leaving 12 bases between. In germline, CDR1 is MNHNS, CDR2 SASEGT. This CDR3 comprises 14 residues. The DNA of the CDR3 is TGTGCCAGCAGTGGGGAGGAGCCACCCTACGAGCAGTACTTC. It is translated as CASSGEEPPYEQYF.

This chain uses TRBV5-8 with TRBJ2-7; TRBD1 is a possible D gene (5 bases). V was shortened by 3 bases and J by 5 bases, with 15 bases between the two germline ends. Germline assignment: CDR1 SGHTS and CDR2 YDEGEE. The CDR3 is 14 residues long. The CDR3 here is CASSWAATGDEQYF. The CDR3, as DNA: TGTGCCAGCAGCTGGGCCGCCACAGGTGACGAGCAGTACTTC.

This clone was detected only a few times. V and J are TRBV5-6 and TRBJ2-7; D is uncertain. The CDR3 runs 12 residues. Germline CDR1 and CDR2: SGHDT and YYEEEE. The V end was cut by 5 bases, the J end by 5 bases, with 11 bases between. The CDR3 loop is CASSSGVNEQYF. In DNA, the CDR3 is TGTGCCAGCAGTTCAGGAGTGAACGAGCAGTACTTC.